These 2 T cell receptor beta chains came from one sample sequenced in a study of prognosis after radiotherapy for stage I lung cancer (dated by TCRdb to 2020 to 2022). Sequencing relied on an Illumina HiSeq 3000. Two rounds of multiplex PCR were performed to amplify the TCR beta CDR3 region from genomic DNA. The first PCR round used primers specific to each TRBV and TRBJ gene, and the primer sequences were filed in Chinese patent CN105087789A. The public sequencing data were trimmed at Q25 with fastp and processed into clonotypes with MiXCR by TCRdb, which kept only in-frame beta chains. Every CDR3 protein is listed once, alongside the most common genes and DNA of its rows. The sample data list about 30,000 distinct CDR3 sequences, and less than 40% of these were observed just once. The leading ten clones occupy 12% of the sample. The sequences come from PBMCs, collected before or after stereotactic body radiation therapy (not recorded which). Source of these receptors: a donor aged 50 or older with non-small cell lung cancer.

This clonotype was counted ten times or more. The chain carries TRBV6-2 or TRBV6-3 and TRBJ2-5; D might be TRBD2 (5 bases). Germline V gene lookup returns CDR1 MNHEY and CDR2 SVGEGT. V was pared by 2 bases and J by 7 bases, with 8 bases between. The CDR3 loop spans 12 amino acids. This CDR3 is CASSYPGGTQYF. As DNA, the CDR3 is TGTGCCAGCAGTTACCCCGGAGGGACCCAGTACTTC.

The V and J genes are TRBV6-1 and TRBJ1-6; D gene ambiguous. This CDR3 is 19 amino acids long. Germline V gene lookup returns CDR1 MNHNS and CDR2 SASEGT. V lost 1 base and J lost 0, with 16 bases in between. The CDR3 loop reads CASSEVDFKEGSYNSPLHF. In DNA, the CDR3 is TGTGCCAGCAGTGAAGTGGACTTCAAGGAGGGCTCCTATAATTCACCCCTCCACTTT.